The next 27 T cell receptor beta chains were all read from a single sample in a study of regulatory T cells in long-lasting Graves disease. This sample's time point: persistent/refractory GD, antithyroid drugs over 5 years with positive TRAb. PBMCs provided the RNA from which the TCR library was made. HTBI primers from iRepertoire and Arm-PCR of CDR3 regions yielded the TCR beta libraries. TCRdb re-called the multiplex PCR reads with MiXCR, one entry per CDR3 protein. This table holds almost 350,000 distinct CDR3 sequences, about 18% found once. The sequencing here drew on peripheral blood mononuclear cells (PBMCs), taken when the disease was refractory, from a patient treated with antithyroid drugs. Receptors were obtained from a female donor with Graves disease.

The rearrangement links TRBV5-1 to TRBJ2-2, with 10 bases fitting TRBD2. V dropped 1 base and J dropped 4; count of bases not matched to a gene: 1. There are 15 residues in the CDR3. Per germline, CDR1 SGHRS and CDR2 YFSETQ. CDR3 region: CASSLLAGATGELFF. The CDR3 DNA reads as TGCGCCAGCAGCTTGCTAGCGGGGGCCACCGGGGAGCTGTTTTTT.

A few counts support this clonotype. The chain carries TRBV10-3 and TRBJ1-4; no firm D call. Germline-derived CDR1 and CDR2 are ENHRY and SYGVKD. The CDR3 has 16 residues. Trimming took off 5 bases at V and 0 bases at J, with 13 bases between the two ends. The CDR3 protein is CAISQRRGPTNEKLFF. The CDR3 coding sequence is TGTGCCATCAGTCAGAGACGTGGTCCAACTAATGAAAAACTGTTTTTT.

This clonotype was seen at least ten times. The chain combines TRBV28 with TRBJ2-5; D is possibly TRBD1 (5 bases). Germline lookup yields CDR1 MDHEN and CDR2 SYDVKM. The ends were cut back, 3 bases at V and 9 bases at J, with 11 bases in the middle. The CDR3 loop spans 12 amino acids. CDR3: CASSFQGRAQYF. CDR3 bases: TGTGCCAGCAGTTTCCAGGGAAGGGCCCAGTACTTC.

CDR3 bases: TGTGCCACCGCCCCGCGGACGGAGGGCACTGAAGCTTTCTTT. Translating gives CATAPRTEGTEAFF. The chain uses TRBV27 and TRBJ1-1; D gene ambiguous. CDR3 length: 14 residues. Trimming removed 10 bases at V and 4 bases at J, with 19 bases between. The germline V gene encodes CDR1 MNHEY and CDR2 SMNVEV (reference sequence).

A word on this clonotype: This could be a read error, since a much larger clone is one nucleotide away. The chain employs TRBV6-1 and TRBJ1-2, with 8 bases identical to TRBD1. Germline V gene lookup returns CDR1 MNHNS and CDR2 SASEGT. Trimming took 8 bases from V and 4 from J; bases not matched to a gene: 9. The CDR3 has 14 amino acids. The CDR3 DNA is TGTGCCAGCGAGGGACAGGAGTACCCCTATGGCTACACCTTC. This gives the protein CASEGQEYPYGYTF.

Only a few counts were recorded for this clonotype. The chain links TRBV20-1 to TRBJ1-1; the D gene is possibly TRBD1 (5 bases). The CDR3 runs to 12 residues. V lost 8 bases and J lost 7, with 17 bases in between. CDR1 is DFQATT, CDR2 SNEGSKA, per germline (reference sequence). DNA for the CDR3: TGCAGTACCCGGGGGGATTCCGGTGAAGCTTTCTTT. Its protein is CSTRGDSGEAFF.

Of note for this clonotype: A read error may account for a junction end that differs from germline. The V call is TRBV6-2 or TRBV6-3, the J call TRBJ2-4; 8 bases line up with TRBD2. This CDR3 contains 15 residues. Germline loops: CDR1 MNHEY, CDR2 SVGEGT. CDR3: CSPGGAHLAKNIQYF. CDR3 DNA: TGCTCTCCGGGGGGGGCTCATCTGGCCAAAAACATTCAGTACTTC.

This clonotype has ten or more counts. The chain combines TRBV6-5 with TRBJ1-2; 9 bases map to TRBD1. Looked up from germline, CDR1 is MNHEY and CDR2 is SVGAGI. J lost 2 bases, V lost 4 bases, and 5 bases had no gene match. This CDR3 has 15 amino acids. The CDR3 loop is CASSSPGTGNYGYTF. The DNA for the CDR3 is TGTGCCAGCAGTTCCCCCGGGACAGGGAACTATGGCTACACCTTC.

In this sample, this clonotype turned up a few times. The J gene is TRBJ2-7, the V gene TRBV30; D not resolved. This CDR3 spans 14 amino acids. CDR1 is GTSNPN and CDR2 is SVGIG in the germline V gene (reference sequence). V lost 2 bases to trimming and J lost 2 bases, with 13 bases between them. This CDR3 is CAWSPPPTTYEQYF. In nucleotides, the CDR3 is TGTGCCTGGAGTCCCCCCCCCACAACCTACGAGCAGTACTTC.

This clonotype was counted once. This chain joins TRBV14 and TRBJ2-3; 9 bases are shared with TRBD1. V gave up 4 bases and J gave up 2 bases; unmatched junction bases: 16. Germline CDR1 is SGHDN and CDR2 is FVKESK. This CDR3 spans 19 amino acids. The CDR3 DNA sequence: TGTGCCAGCAGCCTTTTTGGACAGGGGTCGCCCCGGCCCACAGATACGCAGTATTTT. Protein: CASSLFGQGSPRPTDTQYF.

The genes are TRBV27 and TRBJ2-1; D is perhaps TRBD1 (6 bases). V lost 4 bases and J 0 bases, leaving 16 bases between the germline ends. The CDR3 runs to 17 residues. The germline gives CDR1 MNHEY, CDR2 SMNVEV (reference sequence). CDR3 DNA: TGTGCCAGCAGTTCCGCAACAGGGAAGGGCTCCTACAATGAGCAGTTCTTC. Its protein is CASSSATGKGSYNEQFF.

The rearrangement joins TRBV4-1 to TRBJ2-5, with TRBD2 matching 8 bases. This CDR3 region has 14 residues. Trimming took 4 bases from V and 5 from J; bases not matched to a gene: 6. Germline CDR1 and CDR2: MGHRA and YSYEKL. Written as DNA, the CDR3 is TGCGCCAGCAGCCTCCAGCGGGAGCGGGAGACCCAGTACTTC. Its translation is CASSLQRERETQYF.

The chain employs TRBV20-1 and TRBJ2-7; 7 nucleotides align to TRBD1. V shed 5 bases and J 2 bases; nucleotides not matched to a gene: 9. Germline-derived CDR1 and CDR2 are DFQATT and SNEGSKA (reference sequence). The length of the CDR3 is 14 residues. In DNA form, the CDR3 reads TGCAGTGCTCTTGACAGGGATAGGACCTACGAGCAGTACTTC. Its translation is CSALDRDRTYEQYF.

This clonotype was seen many times. The V call is TRBV20-1, the J call TRBJ2-5; tentatively, D is TRBD1 (7 bases). This CDR3 contains 14 residues. Deletions cut 3 bases from V and 6 bases from J, with 17 bases between. The germline V gene encodes CDR1 DFQATT and CDR2 SNEGSKA (reference sequence). The CDR3, as DNA: TGCAGTGCTAGCCCAGGGCAGGGGGGACAGACCCAGTACTTC. Amino acid sequence: CSASPGQGGQTQYF.

This clonotype was counted ten times or more. CDR3 loop: CASSHEGRTIPTEAFF. Here the CDR3 DNA reads TGTGCCAGCAGCCATGAAGGCCGAACTATTCCCACTGAAGCTTTCTTT. The chain employs TRBV7-8 and TRBJ1-1; the D is unclear. The V end was cut by 5 bases, the J end by 4 bases, with 20 bases between. The CDR3 has 16 residues. Germline CDR1 reads SGHVS; CDR2 reads FQNEAQ.

This chain links TRBV15 with TRBJ1-3, with 8 nucleotides matching TRBD1. CDR1 is LNHNV and CDR2 is YYDKDF in the germline V gene (reference sequence). The J segment lost 7 bases and the V segment lost 3 bases, leaving 5 bases of the junction unmatched. The CDR3 totals 14 residues. CDR3 in DNA: TGTGCCACCAGCAGGGGCAGGGGGCTGAACACCATATATTTT. Protein product: CATSRGRGLNTIYF.

The sample holds many counts of this clonotype. V is TRBV5-6 and J is TRBJ2-5; 12 bases match TRBD1. The CDR3 has 16 amino acids. Germline CDR1 SGHDT, CDR2 YYEEEE. The V segment lost 4 bases and the J segment 5 bases; nucleotides outside the gene matches: 9. The CDR3 spells CASSRLPGQGAETQYF. In DNA form, the CDR3 reads TGTGCCAGCAGCCGTTTACCGGGACAGGGGGCGGAGACCCAGTACTTC.

This clonotype has a count of ten or more. The J gene is TRBJ2-5, the V gene TRBV20-1; 11 nucleotides match TRBD2. CDR3 length equals 14 residues. V gave up 8 bases and J gave up 0 bases; unmatched junction bases: 5. CDR1 is DFQATT and CDR2 is SNEGSKA in the germline V gene (reference sequence). CDR3: CSPGTSGYQETQYF. The CDR3 nucleotides are TGCAGTCCCGGGACTAGCGGATACCAAGAGACCCAGTACTTC.

A note on this clonotype: This may come from a read error, since a much larger clone is one base off. A read error is likely, as this CDR3 ends without the conserved phenylalanine or tryptophan. The chain combines TRBV6-1 with TRBJ1-2, with no clear D. The CDR3 contains 14 residues. The germline CDR1 and CDR2 sequences are MNHNS and SASEGT. Trimming stripped 5 bases from V and 7 bases from J, with 17 bases between. CDR3 nucleotide sequence: TGTGCCAGCAGTCCGGACGGGCCCCCAGGTGGCTACACCCTC. Encoded protein: CASSPDGPPGGYTL.

This clonotype was seen at least ten times. The chain is built from TRBV7-8 and TRBJ2-7; D uncertain. Germline CDR1 SGHVS, CDR2 FQNEAQ. V dropped 5 bases and J dropped 4 bases, with 9 bases sitting between them. There are 12 residues in the CDR3. CDR3 residues: CASSPLVYEQYF. CDR3 bases: TGTGCCAGCAGCCCCCTGGTTTACGAGCAGTACTTC.

Here the CDR3 reads CASSFLAVGELFF. CDR3 bases: TGTGCCAGCAGCTTCCTAGCAGTCGGGGAGCTGTTTTTT. This sequence joins TRBV5-6 and TRBJ2-2; TRBD2 might be the D (5 bases). The germline V gene has CDR1 SGHDT and CDR2 YYEEEE. The CDR3 spans 13 residues. Trimming took off 2 bases at V and 7 bases at J, with 9 bases between the two ends.

This clonotype was seen at least ten times. The chain uses TRBV10-3 and TRBJ2-7, with D perhaps matching TRBD1 (5 bases). Trimming removed 3 bases at V and 4 bases at J, with 7 bases between. The CDR3 extends over 12 amino acids. Germline assignment: CDR1 ENHRY and CDR2 SYGVKD. CDR3 residues: CAISDRGYEQYF. The CDR3 coding sequence is TGTGCCATCAGTGATAGGGGATACGAGCAGTACTTC.

This rearrangement joins TRBV6-1 to TRBJ1-3; no definite D call. The CDR3 runs to 14 residues. Trimming shortened V by 6 bases and J by 2 bases, and 11 bases separated the two germline ends. Germline V lookup: CDR1 MNHNS, CDR2 SASEGT. The CDR3 spells CASSSGAPGNTIYF. The CDR3 region has the DNA TGTGCCAGCAGCTCCGGAGCTCCTGGAAACACCATATATTTT.

V gene TRBV4-3 combines with J gene TRBJ1-2; TRBD1 aligns across 8 bases. The CDR3 runs 15 residues. Germline CDR1 is LGHNA and CDR2 is YSLEER. The V and J ends lost 0 bases and 5 bases, in that order; junction bases with no gene match: 5. Here the CDR3 DNA reads TGCGCCAGCAGCCAAGATGCGGACAGGGAGTATGGCTACACCTTC. Amino acids: CASSQDADREYGYTF.

On this clonotype itself: Relative to the germline gene, one junction end is altered; a read error may explain this. This chain connects TRBV9 to TRBJ1-4; the D is unclear. CDR3 length: 14 residues. Germline V lookup: CDR1 SGDLS, CDR2 YYNGEE. DNA for the CDR3: TGTGCCAGCAGCGTAGCGGCAACTAATGAAGAACTGTTTTTT. This translates into CASSVAATNEELFF.

This clonotype was detected many times. The J gene is TRBJ1-2, the V gene TRBV25-1, with D possibly matching TRBD1 (6 bases). Germline CDR1 is MGHDK and CDR2 is SYGVNS. The CDR3 has 15 amino acids. Trimming cost V 2 bases and J 4 bases, with 14 bases left between them. The CDR3 coding sequence is TGTGCCAGCAGTGAAACAGGGCTGCAACTCTATGGCTACACCTTC. Encoded protein: CASSETGLQLYGYTF.

In its sample, this clonotype was seen many times. This chain joins TRBV7-2 and TRBJ2-5; no clear D gene. The V gene's germline CDR1 is SGHTA and CDR2 FQGNSA. The CDR3 is made up of 13 amino acids. Between the trimmed V and J ends, which lost 5 bases and 5 bases, there was a span of 12 bases. This CDR3 is CASSPTKGETQYF. CDR3 DNA sequence: TGTGCCAGCAGCCCAACAAAAGGGGAGACCCAGTACTTC.